The 30 T cell receptor beta chains listed next were all sequenced from one sample in a study of T cell changes during pregnancy in multiple sclerosis. TCRdb keeps only in-frame clones here, not all; method: immunoSEQ multiplex PCR. The profile shows 35,000 to 45,000 clones, approximately 90% of them singletons. Sequenced here: peripheral blood, sampled before pregnancy. The receptors shown here come from a female donor with multiple sclerosis, enrolled in a pregnancy study.

V gene TRBV5-4 combines with J gene TRBJ2-1; 9 nucleotides match TRBD2. V lost 3 bases and J lost 0; bases outside the gene matches: 1. Germline lookup yields CDR1 SGHNT and CDR2 YYREEE (reference sequence). CDR3 length equals 15 residues. CDR3 in amino acids: CASSYSGSSYNEQFF. The CDR3 bases are TGTGCCAGCAGCTATAGCGGGAGCTCCTACAATGAGCAGTTCTTC.

The gene calls are TRBV28 and TRBJ2-3, with 12 bases lining up with TRBD2. J lost 1 base, V lost 2 bases, and 7 bases had no gene match. CDR1 is MDHEN, CDR2 SYDVKM, per germline. CDR3 size: 18 residues. The DNA of the CDR3 is TGTGCCAGCAGTTTACTAGCGGGAGGGCCGATAGGCACAGATACGCAGTATTTT. It specifies CASSLLAGGPIGTDTQYF.

This clone came up a few times. The sample contains more than one DNA sequence encoding this CDR3. The V gene is TRBV19, the J gene TRBJ2-6, with TRBD1 as a possible D gene (5 bases). Germline V gene data show CDR1 as LNHDA and CDR2 as SQIVND (reference sequence). CDR3 size: 15 residues. Trimming shortened V by 4 bases and J by 2 bases, and 9 bases separated the two germline ends. For the CDR3, the DNA is TGTGCCAGTAGTAAAACAGGAGCTGGGGCCAACGTCCTGACTTTC. It translates to CASSKTGAGANVLTF.

The chain has TRBV2 and TRBJ2-3; D not resolved. The CDR3 totals 15 residues. CDR1 is SNHLY, CDR2 FYNNEI, per germline. With 6 bases removed from V and 0 bases from J, the gap between germline ends came to 13 bases. CDR3 coding DNA: TGTGCCAGCAGGATTACTGGTTCTAGCACAGATACGCAGTATTTT. Encoded protein: CASRITGSSTDTQYF.

The chain uses TRBV4-2 and TRBJ2-7; TRBD2 matches 12 bases. Trimming at V came to 4 bases and at J to 4 bases, leaving 11 bases not matched to a gene. This CDR3 is built from 17 residues. The V gene's germline CDR1 is LGHNA and CDR2 YNFKEQ. CDR3 sequence reads: CASSRSSGRAGAYEQYF. The DNA of the CDR3 is TGTGCCAGCAGCCGATCTAGCGGGAGGGCCGGAGCATACGAGCAGTACTTC.

The rearrangement uses TRBV6-1 and TRBJ2-3, with D possibly matching TRBD2 (5 bases). This CDR3 has 13 amino acids. V lost 3 bases to trimming and J lost 6 bases, with 10 bases between them. CDR1 and CDR2 from the germline V gene are MNHNS and SASEGT. The CDR3 DNA sequence: TGTGCCAGCAGTGAGTCAAGGAGGGATACGCAGTATTTT. Translated, it gives CASSESRRDTQYF.

The chain recombines TRBV7-6 with TRBJ2-1; 8 bases are shared with TRBD2. Unmatched junction bases numbered 9, after V lost 5 bases and J lost 6 bases. Looked up from germline, CDR1 is SGHVS and CDR2 is FNYEAQ. This CDR3 region has 15 residues. CDR3 DNA: TGTGCCAGCAGCCGGGGACTAGGTCGGCTCAATGAGCAGTTCTTC. This encodes CASSRGLGRLNEQFF.

V usage is TRBV6-1 and J usage is TRBJ1-3; perhaps TRBD1 as D (6 bases). The germline CDR1 and CDR2 sequences are MNHNS and SASEGT. V lost 6 bases, J lost 8 bases, and 11 bases lay in between. The CDR3 runs to 12 residues. The CDR3 coding sequence is TGTGCCAGCAGCCACAGGGTATACACCATATATTTT. Translating gives CASSHRVYTIYF.

This clone came up once. The J gene is TRBJ2-5, the V gene TRBV30; TRBD1 is a possible D gene (5 bases). V was shortened by 3 bases and J by 6 bases, with 14 bases between the two germline ends. The CDR3 consists of 13 residues. CDR1 GTSNPN and CDR2 SVGIG come from the germline V gene (reference sequence). CDR3 residues: CAWRGRVSQTQYF. CDR3 bases: TGTGCCTGGAGAGGCAGGGTCTCTCAGACCCAGTACTTC.

The chain has TRBV28 and TRBJ1-4, with a tentative D call TRBD1 (5 bases). The CDR3 runs 13 residues. The V end was cut by 5 bases, the J end by 11 bases, with 15 bases between. Germline V gene lookup returns CDR1 MDHEN and CDR2 SYDVKM. CDR3 sequence reads: CASSARPGSKLFF. CDR3 coding DNA: TGTGCCAGCAGTGCCCGCCCAGGGTCGAAACTGTTTTTT.

The V call is TRBV6-5, the J call TRBJ2-1, with 14 bases identical to TRBD2. J was trimmed by 5 bases and V by 0 bases; bases with no gene match: 0. CDR3 length: 16 residues. CDR1 MNHEY and CDR2 SVGAGI come from the germline V gene. This CDR3 is CASSYSGLAGDNEQFF. DNA for the CDR3: TGTGCCAGCAGTTACTCGGGACTAGCGGGAGACAATGAGCAGTTCTTC.

V usage is TRBV5-1 and J usage is TRBJ1-2; 8 nucleotides align to TRBD1. CDR3 length equals 15 residues. V lost 6 bases, J lost 2 bases, and 9 bases stayed unmatched. Germline loops: CDR1 SGHRS, CDR2 YFSETQ. The DNA for the CDR3 is TGCGCCAGCAATCGGGACAGGTTCCTCAACTATGGCTACACCTTC. It codes for CASNRDRFLNYGYTF.

This clone was picked up one time. The V and J genes are TRBV5-1 and TRBJ2-3, with 11 bases aligning to TRBD2. Germline V lookup: CDR1 SGHRS, CDR2 YFSETQ. With 4 bases clipped from V and 5 bases from J, the junction kept 9 bases outside the gene matches. The length of the CDR3 is 16 residues. The CDR3 region has the DNA TGCGCCAGCAGCCGCGGGACTAGCGGATGGGAAGATACGCAGTATTTT. Translating it yields CASSRGTSGWEDTQYF.

The CDR3, as DNA: TGTGCCAGCAGTTTAAGGGCCGCGGGAGAGACCCAGTACTTC. Translated: CASSLRAAGETQYF. The rearrangement uses TRBV27 and TRBJ2-5; D is possibly TRBD2 (5 bases). V was cut by 2 bases and J by 4 bases, with 11 bases left in between. The CDR3 runs to 14 residues. Germline V gives CDR1 MNHEY, CDR2 SMNVEV (reference sequence).

The V call is TRBV29-1, the J call TRBJ1-2; possible D gene TRBD1, 5 bases. Trimming removed 6 bases from V and 8 bases from J, with 13 bases in between. This CDR3 is 11 amino acids long. The V gene's germline CDR1 is SQVTM and CDR2 ANQGSEA. DNA of the CDR3: TGCAGCGTGCATGACAGCTGGGGCTACACCTTC. It codes for CSVHDSWGYTF.

This clone was found once. V usage is TRBV19 and J usage is TRBJ1-2; D uncertain. This CDR3 has 14 amino acids. V shed 5 bases and J shed 4 bases, with 14 bases lying between them. The germline V gene encodes CDR1 LNHDA and CDR2 SQIVND (reference sequence). The CDR3 DNA is TGTGCCAGTAGTCCCCAGCGGGCCAGCTATGGCTACACCTTC. Translating gives CASSPQRASYGYTF.

The rearrangement joins TRBV19 to TRBJ2-3; D is perhaps TRBD2 (5 bases). The ends were cut back, 6 bases at V and 6 bases at J, with 16 bases in the middle. CDR1 LNHDA and CDR2 SQIVND come from the germline V gene (reference sequence). The CDR3 consists of 14 residues. The CDR3 DNA reads as TGTGCCAGTAGGCTCCGGGGTGCGGCGGATACGCAGTATTTT. It codes for CASRLRGAADTQYF.

This clone is a singleton in its sample. The genes are TRBV5-1 and TRBJ2-3, with 7 bases that match TRBD2. Germline V gene lookup returns CDR1 SGHRS and CDR2 YFSETQ. V shed 0 bases and J 1 base; nucleotides not matched to a gene: 5. The CDR3 extends over 16 amino acids. CDR3 DNA sequence: TGCGCCAGCAGCTTGGCCACTAGCGCGGGCACAGATACGCAGTATTTT. This encodes CASSLATSAGTDTQYF.

The chain employs TRBV6-1 and TRBJ1-4, with 7 bases lining up with TRBD1. After removal of 6 bases from V and 11 bases from J, the junction contained 15 bases not matched to a gene. Germline V CDR1 and CDR2: MNHNS, SASEGT. CDR3 size: 15 residues. The CDR3 coding sequence is TGTGCCAGCAGGCCTAGCAGGGGGTCTAGAGGTAAACTGTTTTTT. Protein: CASRPSRGSRGKLFF.

V is TRBV7-9 and J is TRBJ2-5; D is perhaps TRBD2 (6 bases). The CDR3 length is 14 residues. Germline CDR1 is SEHNR and CDR2 is FQNEAQ (reference sequence). V lost 7 bases and J lost 2, with 14 bases in between. The CDR3 nucleotides are TGTGCCAGCACCCCCTCCGGGGGACAAGAGACCCAGTACTTC. Translation: CASTPSGGQETQYF.

The chain combines TRBV5-4 with TRBJ2-3, with D tentatively TRBD2 (5 bases). Germline lookup yields CDR1 SGHNT and CDR2 YYREEE (reference sequence). V lost 3 bases, J lost 2 bases, and 13 bases lay in between. The CDR3 loop spans 15 amino acids. Written as DNA, the CDR3 is TGTGCCAGCAGCTCGAAGCGGACGTACACAGATACGCAGTATTTT. Translated, it gives CASSSKRTYTDTQYF.

The rearrangement joins TRBV5-4 to TRBJ2-2, with D possibly TRBD2 on 5 matching bases. The CDR3 length is 15 residues. Germline V gene lookup returns CDR1 SGHNT and CDR2 YYREEE (reference sequence). V dropped 4 bases and J dropped 0 bases, with 10 bases sitting between them. CDR3 sequence reads: CASSPGNPNTGELFF. DNA for the CDR3: TGTGCCAGCAGCCCCGGGAATCCGAACACCGGGGAGCTGTTTTTT.

The chain has TRBV6-5 and TRBJ1-5; tentative D call: TRBD1 (5 bases). Germline V lookup: CDR1 MNHEY, CDR2 SVGAGI. With 9 bases removed from V and 0 bases from J, the gap between germline ends came to 9 bases. The length of the CDR3 is 13 residues. The CDR3 nucleotides are TGTGCCAGAGGAGGGGTTAGCAATCAGCCCCAGCATTTT. Protein sequence: CARGGVSNQPQHF.

The chain carries TRBV7-9 and TRBJ2-3, with D maybe TRBD1 (5 bases). In germline, CDR1 is SEHNR, CDR2 FQNEAQ (reference sequence). This CDR3 has 18 amino acids. V was trimmed by 2 bases and J by 2 bases, leaving 20 bases between them. In nucleotides, the CDR3 is TGTGCCAGCAGCTTAAGGTGGCAGACAGCCTTTCTCACAGATACGCAGTATTTT. Amino acid sequence: CASSLRWQTAFLTDTQYF.

V is TRBV7-3 and J is TRBJ2-3; TRBD2 matches at 11 bases. CDR3 length equals 15 residues. With 8 bases clipped from V and 4 bases from J, the junction kept 8 bases outside the gene matches. From germline, CDR1 is SGHTA and CDR2 FQGTGA. CDR3 sequence: CASGVAGGPPDTQYF. The CDR3, as DNA: TGTGCCAGCGGGGTAGCGGGAGGGCCCCCAGATACGCAGTATTTT.

This sequence joins TRBV6-5 and TRBJ2-7, with unresolved D. CDR3 size: 13 residues. V lost 3 bases, J lost 0 bases, and 6 bases lay in between. Germline CDR1 MNHEY, CDR2 SVGAGI. This chain's CDR3 is CASSYADSYEQYF. As DNA, the CDR3 is TGTGCCAGCAGTTATGCGGACTCCTACGAGCAGTACTTC.

CDR3 nucleotides: TGTGCCAGTAGTGAAGTGGCCTCTGGGGCCAACGTCCTGACTTTC. This encodes CASSEVASGANVLTF. The chain joins TRBV19 to TRBJ2-6; D is uncertain. The CDR3 length is 15 residues. Trimming left V 5 bases short and J 0 bases short, with 8 bases between. Germline V gene data show CDR1 as LNHDA and CDR2 as SQIVND (reference sequence).

This sequence joins TRBV6-6 and TRBJ2-5; D gene ambiguous. The J call may be incorrect, as the DNA end agrees better with TRBJ2-7. CDR1 and CDR2 from the germline V gene are MNHNY and SVGAGI (reference sequence). The CDR3 covers 13 residues. In nucleotides, the CDR3 is TGTGCCAGCAGTTTACCCCAGGTGGGCGAGCAGTACTTC. It yields the protein CASSLPQVGEQYF.

The J gene is TRBJ2-1, the V gene TRBV7-3; 9 bases are shared with TRBD2. The germline CDR1 and CDR2 sequences are SGHTA and FQGTGA. This CDR3 has 15 residues. Trimming at V came to 3 bases and at J to 2 bases, leaving 2 bases not matched to a gene. CDR3: CASSLTSGAYNEQFF. The CDR3 DNA sequence: TGTGCCAGCAGCTTGACTAGCGGTGCCTACAATGAGCAGTTCTTC. Using reference TRBV7-3 and TRBJ2-1 for the parts outside the CDR3, the full variable domain is GAGVSQTPSNKVTEKGKYVELRCDPISGHTALYWYRQSLGQGPEFLIYFQGTGAADDSGLPNDRFFAVRPEGSVSTLKIQRTERGDSAVYLCASSLTSGAYNEQFFGPGTRLTVL.

The chain links TRBV10-1 to TRBJ2-7, with 7 nucleotides matching TRBD1. The CDR3 totals 14 residues. CDR1 and CDR2 from the germline V gene are WNHNN and SYGVQD (reference sequence). The junction had 7 bases not matched to a gene; V was cut back by 4 bases and J by 4 bases. As DNA, the CDR3 is TGCGCCAGCAGTGCCGGGACAGTGGCGTACGAGCAGTACTTC. It specifies CASSAGTVAYEQYF.